This TCR beta chain was identified during a study of human T cells and chemical hapten exposure. Looking at the study overall: A mostly female patient group had alopecia areata, totalis or universalis.

Time point given: patch test 2, 6 weeks after DPC sensitization. Documented treatment: therapeutic diphenylcyclopropenone sensitization with weekly scalp DPC. The donor pool consisted of alopecia patients aged 18 to 70 years, considered suitable for DPC. Germline CDR1 reads SGHRS; CDR2 reads YFSETQ. CDR3 length equals 15 residues. Trimming stripped 1 base from V and 0 bases from J, with 5 bases between. Within the library, unique molecular identifiers were attached to each individual cDNA molecule. TCRdb redid the calling of the RACE reads with MiXCR, one entry per CDR3 protein. This sample has roughly 140,000 distinct CDR3 sequences, with about 10% found just once.

The genes are TRBV5-1 and TRBJ2-6, with D unresolved. This TCR was recovered from a woman aged 50 to 60 with alopecia areata. Some clones in this sample may be carry-over from other donors' samples. Sequenced here: whole blood, sampled in connection with sensitization to the hapten diphenylcyclopropenone (DPC). CDR3 in DNA: TGCGCCAGCAGCTTGCTGGTCTCTGGGGCCAACGTCCTGACTTTC. Translating gives CASSLLVSGANVLTF.